This T cell receptor beta chain was captured in a study of T-cell reconstitution after alpha-beta-depleted transplantation in children. Points from the study as a whole: Several hundred rapidly expanded clones from non-depleted graft cells reportedly supplied alpha-beta T cells about two months post-transplant. After transplant, high TCRbeta diversity at day 60 in some patients arose from surviving recipient T cells and thymic progenitors. At the one-year point after transplant, T-cell counts and TCRbeta diversity were found to come mostly from T cells that had been newly produced.

This clonotype was counted at least ten times. No antigen is known for it. The TCRbeta library incorporated unique molecular identifiers. TCRdb re-called the PCR reads through MiXCR, storing one row per CDR3 protein. This table holds 200,000 to 250,000 distinct CDR3 sequences, 6.5% to 10% found once. The CDR3 contains 15 residues. The trim removed 7 bases at V and 1 base at J, leaving 8 bases unmatched. Germline CDR1 and CDR2: MDHEN and SYDVKM. The starting material was PBMCs, mostly from graft donor cells, obtained 180 days after TCRalphabeta/CD19-depleted stem cell transplant. The chain is built from TRBV28 and TRBJ2-5; 8 positions match TRBD1. This TCR came from a male patient aged 10 to 17 who had a stem cell transplant for acute lymphoblastic leukemia, so the T cells may come from the graft donor. CDR3 sequence: CASTRQGARQETQYF. CDR3 in DNA: TGTGCCAGCACCCGGCAGGGGGCCCGCCAAGAGACCCAGTACTTC.